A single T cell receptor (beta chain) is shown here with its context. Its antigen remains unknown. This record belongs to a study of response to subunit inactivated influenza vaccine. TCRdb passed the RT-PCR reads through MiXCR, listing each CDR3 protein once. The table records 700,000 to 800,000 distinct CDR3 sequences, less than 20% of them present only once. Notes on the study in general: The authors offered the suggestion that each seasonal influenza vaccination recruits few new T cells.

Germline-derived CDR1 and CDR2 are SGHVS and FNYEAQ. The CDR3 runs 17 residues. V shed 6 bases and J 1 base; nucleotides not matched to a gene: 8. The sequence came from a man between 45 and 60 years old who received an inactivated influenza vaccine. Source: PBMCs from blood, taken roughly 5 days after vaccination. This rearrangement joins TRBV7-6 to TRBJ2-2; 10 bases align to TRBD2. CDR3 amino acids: CASSFKAGGQNTGELFF. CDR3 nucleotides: TGTGCCAGCAGTTTCAAAGCGGGAGGGCAGAACACCGGGGAGCTGTTTTTT.